A selection of T cell receptor beta chains follows, all from one sample in a study of T cells in Graves' hyperthyroidism and ophthalmopathy. TCRdb re-analysed the multiplex PCR reads in MiXCR, keeping a single row per CDR3 protein. This sample has around 250,000 distinct CDR3 sequences; roughly 15% occur once, and the top ten carry approximately 30%. The specimen was blood. The origin of the receptors is a woman aged 18-35 years with Graves' ophthalmopathy. The CDR3 runs from the conserved cysteine through the conserved F or W. The D gene is left open where the match is weak. A clone size is listed for some rows: how often the clone was seen (once, few, many), or a class if it is expanded.

>TRBV7-9|many|TRBD2|TRBJ2-5
CASSFGLAVETQYF
TGTGCCAGCAGCTTCGGACTAGCGGTGGAGACCCAGTACTTC
>TRBV10-3|many|NA|TRBJ1-1
CAISESFGKQTNTEAFF
TGTGCCATCAGTGAGTCGTTCGGAAAACAGACGAACACTGAAGCTTTCTTT
>TRBV3-1|many|NA|TRBJ2-7
CASSPWADTYEQYF
TGTGCCAGCAGCCCGTGGGCCGATACCTACGAGCAGTACTTC
>TRBV11-2|few|NA|TRBJ1-1
CASSLGAGKVAEAFF
TGTGCCAGCAGCTTAGGCGCAGGGAAGGTAGCTGAAGCTTTCTTT
>TRBV5-6|few|TRBD1|TRBJ1-1
CASYRGSNTEAFF
TGTGCCAGCTACAGGGGATCGAACACTGAAGCTTTCTTT
>TRBV4-2|NA|NA|TRBJ2-5
CASSQSGGGETQYF
TGTGCCAGCAGCCAGTCAGGAGGGGGAGAGACCCAGTACTTC
>TRBV10-3|many|NA|TRBJ1-1
CAISDRGNTEAFF
TGTGCCATCAGTGACAGGGGGAACACTGAAGCTTTCTTT
>TRBV18|many|TRBD2|TRBJ2-1
CASSTSGSGNEQFF
TGTGCCAGCTCTACTAGCGGGAGTGGTAATGAGCAGTTCTTC
>TRBV6-5|few|TRBD2|TRBJ2-1
CASSYYLTGASGRHEQFF
TGTGCCAGCAGTTATTACCTAACCGGGGCTAGCGGGAGGCATGAGCAGTTCTTC
>TRBV11-2|many|TRBD2|TRBJ2-5
CASSLVLAGIGETQYF
TGTGCCAGCAGCTTAGTCCTAGCGGGGATAGGGGAGACCCAGTACTTC
>TRBV9|few|NA|TRBJ2-6
CASSDRATSGANVLTF
TGTGCCAGCAGCGACCGGGCTACCTCTGGGGCCAACGTCCTGACTTTC
>TRBV4-1|NA|NA|TRBJ1-2
CASSQDWGLITNYGYTF
TGCGCCAGCAGCCAAGATTGGGGGCTGATTACTAACTATGGCTACACCTTC
>TRBV3-1|many|NA|TRBJ1-4
CASSLRTGSLFF
TGTGCCAGCAGCCTCAGGACGGGTTCACTGTTTTTT
>TRBV6-2/TRBV6-3|many|NA|TRBJ1-5
CASSYSNWKKSNQPQHF
TGTGCCAGCAGTTACTCGAATTGGAAGAAGAGCAATCAGCCCCAGCATTTT
>TRBV5-1|many|TRBD2|TRBJ2-7
CASSPEAGTTYEQYF
TGCGCCAGCAGCCCCGAAGCGGGAACCACCTACGAGCAGTACTTC
>TRBV15|many|TRBD1|TRBJ1-1
CATSTNRGLLNTEAFF
TGTGCCACCAGCACCAACAGGGGACTCTTGAACACTGAAGCTTTCTTT
>TRBV28|NA|TRBD1|TRBJ1-5
CASSSLGTGGPKAQHF
TGTGCCAGCAGTTCTCTCGGGACAGGGGGTCCTAAGGCCCAGCATTTT
>TRBV11-2|many|TRBD2|TRBJ2-1
CASSERKLAGGWQFF
TGTGCCAGCAGCGAAAGGAAACTAGCGGGAGGGTGGCAGTTCTTC
>TRBV5-4|NA|NA|TRBJ1-2
CASSRWGSRGYTF
TGTGCCAGCAGCCGGTGGGGGTCACGCGGCTACACCTTC
>TRBV20-1|many|NA|TRBJ1-1
CSAPRGTEAFF
TGCAGTGCCCCCAGGGGCACTGAAGCTTTCTTT
>TRBV19|many|NA|TRBJ2-3
CASSSGRGDTQYF
TGTGCCAGTAGTTCTGGACGGGGAGATACGCAGTATTTT
>TRBV5-6|many|NA|TRBJ2-1
CASSLRGVAYNEQFF
TGTGCCAGCAGCTTGAGGGGAGTCGCCTACAATGAGCAGTTCTTC
>TRBV3-1|many|TRBD2|TRBJ2-3
CASSLGLGTQYF
TGTGCCAGCAGTTTGGGACTAGGCACGCAGTATTTT
>TRBV3-1|many|NA|TRBJ2-5
CASSQEGAEETQYF
TGTGCCAGCAGCCAAGAAGGGGCTGAAGAGACCCAGTACTTC
>TRBV9|NA|NA|TRBJ2-5
CASSGDGGTQYF
TGTGCCAGCAGCGGAGATGGCGGGACCCAGTACTTC
>TRBV19|many|TRBD2|TRBJ2-5
CASIKSGRYQETQYF
TGTGCCAGTATTAAAAGCGGGAGGTACCAAGAGACCCAGTACTTC
>TRBV5-1|NA|NA|TRBJ2-2
CASSLDLGHTGGLFF
TGCGCCAGCAGCTTGGATTTGGGTCACACCGGGGGGCTGTTTTTT
>TRBV30|many|NA|TRBJ2-7
CAWMRTAGYEQYF
TGTGCCTGGATGCGGACAGCGGGTTACGAGCAGTACTTC
>TRBV28|many|TRBD2|TRBJ2-1
CASLAGYNEQFF
TGTGCCAGTTTAGCGGGATACAATGAGCAGTTCTTC
>TRBV5-4|many|NA|TRBJ2-6
CASSQRSSGANVLTF
TGTGCCAGCAGCCAAAGGTCCTCTGGGGCCAACGTCCTGACTTTC
>TRBV20-1|many|TRBD2|TRBJ2-1
CSARLPGTSGPFRGYNEQFF
TGCAGTGCTAGACTTCCCGGGACTAGCGGACCTTTCAGGGGATACAATGAGCAGTTCTTC
>TRBV19|NA|TRBD1|TRBJ1-1
CASSIGDREFEAFF
TGTGCCAGTAGTATTGGGGACAGGGAGTTTGAAGCTTTCTTT
>TRBV11-2|many|TRBD2|TRBJ2-7
CASSSRTSGGPYSYEQYF
TGTGCCAGCAGCTCCCGGACTAGCGGGGGACCTTATTCCTACGAGCAGTACTTC
>TRBV10-3|NA|TRBD1|TRBJ1-1
CAITAGTGDRAFF
TGTGCCATCACAGCCGGGACAGGGGATCGGGCTTTCTTT
>TRBV5-6|many|NA|TRBJ1-1
CASSLGKGGAFF
TGTGCCAGCAGCCTGGGTAAGGGTGGCGCTTTCTTT
>TRBV28|many|NA|TRBJ1-6
CASKLTGTPLGNSPLHF
TGTGCCAGCAAACTCACGGGGACACCCTTGGGGAATTCACCCCTCCACTTT
>TRBV6-2/TRBV6-3|NA|NA|TRBJ1-2
CASSYPGTHSGGYGYTF
TGTGCCAGCAGTTACCCCGGGACTCACTCCGGCGGCTATGGCTACACCTTC
>TRBV29-1|NA|TRBD2|TRBJ2-1
CSVSYPGTSGANNEQFF
TGCAGCGTCTCCTACCCCGGGACTAGCGGGGCAAACAATGAGCAGTTCTTC
>TRBV15|NA|NA|TRBJ1-1
CATSITGPEAFF
TGTGCCACCAGCATAACCGGGCCGGAAGCTTTCTTT
>TRBV12-3/TRBV12-4|many|TRBD1|TRBJ1-6
CASSSTGINSPLHF
TGTGCCAGCAGTTCGACAGGGATTAATTCACCCCTCCACTTT
>TRBV6-1|many|TRBD1|TRBJ1-5
CASSRRDRGSQPQHF
TGTGCCAGCAGTCGCCGGGACAGGGGAAGTCAGCCCCAGCATTTT
>TRBV3-1|many|NA|TRBJ1-1
CASSQRGANFAFF
TGTGCCAGCAGCCAACGGGGGGCTAACTTCGCTTTCTTT
>TRBV20-1|many|TRBD2|TRBJ2-1
CSALAGGSHNEQFF
TGCAGTGCTTTAGCGGGAGGGAGCCACAATGAGCAGTTCTTC
>TRBV2|many|TRBD1|TRBJ2-3
CASSVGTGGTDTQYF
TGTGCCAGCAGTGTGGGGACAGGGGGCACAGATACGCAGTATTTT
>TRBV20-1|many|NA|TRBJ1-2
CSGGGGAEGYTF
TGCAGTGGCGGTGGGGGCGCGGAGGGCTACACCTTC
>TRBV5-6|NA|NA|TRBJ2-7
CASSFPTSYEQYF
TGTGCCAGCAGCTTCCCTACCTCCTACGAGCAGTACTTC
>TRBV5-1|many|NA|TRBJ1-4
CASSGLDEKLFF
TGCGCCAGCTCCGGGTTGGACGAAAAACTGTTTTTT
>TRBV3-1|many|TRBD2|TRBJ2-1
CASSHNPHTGTSRFF
TGTGCCAGCAGCCACAACCCCCACACCGGGACTAGCCGGTTCTTC
>TRBV10-3|many|NA|TRBJ2-1
CAISRDGTGGTSVYNEQFF
TGTGCCATCAGTCGAGACGGGACAGGGGGGACTAGCGTCTACAATGAGCAGTTCTTC
>TRBV6-1|many|NA|TRBJ1-1
CASKTVMNTEAFF
TGTGCCAGCAAGACAGTTATGAACACTGAAGCTTTCTTT
>TRBV4-1|NA|NA|TRBJ1-3
CASSQAGSGNTIYF
TGCGCCAGCAGCCAAGCCGGGTCTGGAAACACCATATATTTT
>TRBV11-2|many|TRBD1|TRBJ1-2
CASSGNMDRGRDGYTF
TGTGCCAGCAGCGGTAATATGGACAGGGGTAGGGATGGCTACACCTTC
>TRBV9|NA|NA|TRBJ2-1
CASSVRGTHSYNEQFF
TGTGCCAGCAGCGTACGGGGGACCCATTCCTACAATGAGCAGTTCTTC
>TRBV20-1|many|NA|TRBJ1-2
CSARTDNYGYTF
TGCAGTGCTAGAACGGACAACTATGGCTACACCTTC
>TRBV2|many|TRBD1|TRBJ1-5
CASSESTGQVGSQPQHF
TGTGCCAGCAGTGAATCCACAGGACAGGTCGGAAGTCAGCCCCAGCATTTT